A single sample is the source of the 14 T cell receptor beta chains below, sequenced in a study of cytomegalovirus exposure and HLA in healthy donors. Clones were read by immunoSEQ multiplex PCR, and TCRdb kept only the in-frame ones, dropping some. The sample gives approximately 150,000 clones, just over 90% of which show up once; approximately 0.7% is in the top ten. Sequencing was done on a sample of PBMCs. Source of these receptors: a man younger than 35 in good health and CMV-seronegative.

V usage is TRBV7-2 and J usage is TRBJ2-1; TRBD2 might be the D (6 bases). Trimming took off 5 bases at V and 3 bases at J, with 11 bases between the two ends. CDR1 is SGHTA, CDR2 FQGNSA, per germline. The CDR3 runs to 14 residues. The CDR3 spells CASSAGLYYNEQFF. The CDR3 DNA is TGTGCCAGCAGCGCGGGACTCTACTACAATGAGCAGTTCTTC.

The chain recombines TRBV9 with TRBJ2-3; maybe TRBD2 (6 bases). V lost 0 bases to trimming and J lost 0 bases, with 26 bases between them. The V gene's germline CDR1 is SGDLS and CDR2 YYNGEE. The CDR3 totals 21 residues. Here the CDR3 reads CASSVGPGRRKNPKSTDTQYF. The CDR3, as DNA: TGTGCCAGCAGCGTAGGGCCGGGGAGGAGAAAGAACCCGAAAAGCACAGATACGCAGTATTTT. Supplemented by reference TRBV9 and TRBJ2-3, the full variable domain reads DSGVTQTPKHLITATGQRVTLRCSPRSGDLSVYWYQQSLDQGLQFLIQYYNGEERAKGNILERFSAQQFPDLHSELNLSSLELGDSALYFCASSVGPGRRKNPKSTDTQYFGPGTRLTVL.

In DNA, the CDR3 is TGTGCCAGCAGTTTATTCGCGGGACTTCAAGAGACCCAGTACTTC. As protein: CASSLFAGLQETQYF. The chain uses TRBV27 and TRBJ2-5; maybe TRBD2 (6 bases). Trimming pared 1 base from V and 2 bases from J, leaving 11 bases between. Germline V gene sequence: CDR1 MNHEY, CDR2 SMNVEV (reference sequence). The CDR3 is 15 residues long.

Here the CDR3 DNA reads TGTGCCAGTAGTATAATAAACAATCAGCCCCAGCATTTT. It is translated as CASSIINNQPQHF. V is TRBV19 and J is TRBJ1-5; D gene uncertain. The V end lost 2 bases, the J end lost 3 bases, and 5 bases lay between the germline ends. CDR3 size: 13 residues. Germline V gives CDR1 LNHDA, CDR2 SQIVND (reference sequence).

The chain couples TRBV11-3 to TRBJ2-6; 7 bases fit TRBD1. Trimming at V came to 5 bases and at J to 1 base, leaving 2 bases not matched to a gene. CDR3 length: 15 residues. The germline V gene has CDR1 SGHNT and CDR2 YENEEA. The CDR3 bases are TGTGCCAGCAGCCAGACAGGGTCTGGGGCCAACGTCCTGACTTTC. This encodes CASSQTGSGANVLTF.

The V and J genes are TRBV28 and TRBJ2-5, with a possible D match to TRBD2 (5 bases). The CDR3 sequence is 16 residues long. Germline CDR1 reads MDHEN; CDR2 reads SYDVKM. Trimming took off 1 base at V and 5 bases at J, with 17 bases between the two ends. The CDR3 DNA follows: TGTGCCAGCAGTTTATATGAGGGAATAGGTAGGGAGACCCAGTACTTC. This codes for CASSLYEGIGRETQYF.

The CDR3 bases are TGTGCCAGCTCACCACTGGGACAGGGGGCGAGGAACACTGAAGCTTTCTTT. It is translated as CASSPLGQGARNTEAFF. The V gene is TRBV18, the J gene TRBJ1-1; 12 nucleotides agree with TRBD1. The CDR3 is 17 amino acids. V lost 1 base and J lost 1; bases outside the gene matches: 4. In germline, CDR1 is KGHSH, CDR2 LQKENI.

A word on this clone: Other DNA sequences in the same sample also yield this CDR3. The chain has TRBV5-1 and TRBJ1-5; perhaps TRBD1 as D (6 bases). The CDR3 totals 14 residues. The germline CDR1 and CDR2 sequences are SGHRS and YFSETQ. V was cut by 4 bases and J by 6 bases, with 14 bases left in between. The CDR3 DNA is TGCGCCAGCAGCCTAGGGGGGGCAGGTCAGCCCCAGCATTTT. It codes for CASSLGGAGQPQHF. The full variable domain, with the rest looked up from reference TRBV5-1 and TRBJ1-5, is KAGVTQTPRYLIKTRGQQVTLSCSPISGHRSVSWYQQTPGQGLQFLFEYFSETQRNKGNFPGRFSGRQFSNSRSEMNVSTLELGDSALYLCASSLGGAGQPQHFGDGTRLSIL.

This clone was picked up one time. V and J are TRBV11-3 and TRBJ2-3, with D hard to call. Germline V gives CDR1 SGHNT, CDR2 YENEEA. The germline V and J ends were trimmed by 3 bases and 0 bases, with 7 bases remaining between them. The CDR3 consists of 14 residues. CDR3 protein: CASSLARSTDTQYF. The CDR3 region has the DNA TGTGCCAGCAGCTTGGCCAGAAGCACAGATACGCAGTATTTT. Based on the CDR3 plus reference TRBV11-3 and TRBJ2-3, the full variable domain is EAGVVQSPRYKIIEKKQPVAFWCNPISGHNTLYWYLQNLGQGPELLIRYENEEAVDDSQLPKDRFSAERLKGVDSTLKIQPAELGDSAVYLCASSLARSTDTQYFGPGTRLTVL.

The chain uses TRBV6-5 and TRBJ1-4; D is possibly TRBD1 (5 bases). Germline values: CDR1 MNHEY, CDR2 SVGAGI. Trimming pared 8 bases from V and 3 bases from J, leaving 13 bases between. The CDR3 has 14 amino acids. The CDR3 loop is CASGKDRANEKLFF. CDR3 in DNA: TGTGCCAGCGGAAAAGACAGAGCTAATGAAAAACTGTTTTTT.

V and J are TRBV11-2 and TRBJ2-5; TRBD2 matches 10 bases. CDR3 size: 15 residues. V shed 5 bases, J shed 5 bases, and the junction held 8 bases outside the gene matches. Germline CDR1 and CDR2: SGHAT and FQNNGV. CDR3 sequence (DNA): TGTGCCAGCAGCACAGCGGGAGGGCCTCGGGAGACCCAGTACTTC. This sequence encodes CASSTAGGPRETQYF.

The J gene is TRBJ1-2, the V gene TRBV7-9; D may be TRBD1 (5 bases). Deletions cut 3 bases from V and 0 bases from J, with 14 bases between. CDR1 is SEHNR and CDR2 is FQNEAQ in the germline V gene (reference sequence). This CDR3 has 16 residues. The CDR3 region is CASSFARTTTNYGYTF. The CDR3 DNA reads as TGTGCCAGCAGCTTCGCCAGGACAACTACTAACTATGGCTACACCTTC.

This clone was recorded once. J is TRBJ2-7 and V is TRBV5-5; 8 nucleotides line up with TRBD1. The V gene end was trimmed by 0 bases and the J gene end by 3 bases; junction bases not matched to a gene: 2. Germline values: CDR1 SGHKS, CDR2 YYEKEE (reference sequence). The CDR3 totals 14 residues. For the CDR3, the DNA is TGTGCCAGCAGCTTGGGGACAGGGCTCTACGAGCAGTACGTC. Translation gives CASSLGTGLYEQYV.

V is TRBV7-6 and J is TRBJ2-1; 11 bases line up with TRBD2. Germline CDR1 and CDR2: SGHVS and FNYEAQ. CDR3 length equals 16 residues. The trim removed 1 base at V and 5 bases at J, leaving 4 bases unmatched. This CDR3 reads CASSLGGLAAHNEQFF. In DNA, the CDR3 is TGTGCCAGCAGCTTAGGGGGACTAGCGGCACACAATGAGCAGTTCTTC.